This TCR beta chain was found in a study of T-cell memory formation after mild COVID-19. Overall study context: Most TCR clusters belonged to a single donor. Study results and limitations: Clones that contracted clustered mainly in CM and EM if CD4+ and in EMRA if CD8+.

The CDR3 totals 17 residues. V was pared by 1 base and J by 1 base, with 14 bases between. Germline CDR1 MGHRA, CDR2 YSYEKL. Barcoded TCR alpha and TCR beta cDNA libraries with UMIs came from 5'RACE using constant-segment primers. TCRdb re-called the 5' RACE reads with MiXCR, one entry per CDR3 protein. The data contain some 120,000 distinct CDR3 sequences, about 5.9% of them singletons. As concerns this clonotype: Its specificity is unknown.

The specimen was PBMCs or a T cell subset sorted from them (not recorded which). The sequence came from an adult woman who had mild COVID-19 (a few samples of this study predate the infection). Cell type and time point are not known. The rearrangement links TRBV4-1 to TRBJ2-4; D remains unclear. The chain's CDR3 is CASSQGRVYQAKNIQYF. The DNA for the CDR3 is TGCGCCAGCAGCCAAGGCCGGGTCTACCAGGCCAAAAACATTCAGTACTTC.